Listed here are 26 T cell receptor beta chains from one sample, sequenced in a study of CD8 T cells in Susac syndrome. Random hexamers were used to reverse transcribe an amount of roughly 0.45 to 1 ug RNA. Using its own MiXCR run on the immunoSEQ multiplex PCR reads, TCRdb lists one record per CDR3 protein. The table records approximately 220,000 distinct CDR3 sequences, approximately 90% of them present only once. Source material: CD8+ T cells from PBMCs. Receptor source: a human donor with multiple sclerosis.

As for this clonotype: Relative to the germline gene, one junction end is altered; a read error may explain this. The chain links TRBV15 to TRBJ2-2, with D possibly TRBD2 on 5 matching bases. The CDR3 contains 14 residues. Germline-derived CDR1 and CDR2 are LNHNV and YYDKDF (reference sequence). CDR3 residues: CAASSGANTGELFF. The CDR3 region has the DNA TGTGCCGCCAGCAGCGGAGCGAACACCGGGGAGCTGTTTTTT.

The chain is built from TRBV7-8 and TRBJ2-7; 7 nucleotides line up with TRBD1. From germline, CDR1 is SGHVS and CDR2 FQNEAQ. V trimming: 5 bases; J trimming: 1 base; junction bases outside the gene matches: 5. The CDR3 is 14 residues long. CDR3 sequence reads: CASSHDRESYEQYF. The CDR3 nucleotides are TGTGCCAGCAGCCACGACAGGGAATCCTACGAGCAGTACTTC.

The V and J genes are TRBV9 and TRBJ2-3; the D is unclear. The CDR3 consists of 12 residues. CDR1 is SGDLS, CDR2 YYNGEE, per germline. With 4 bases removed from V and 7 bases from J, the gap between germline ends came to 10 bases. CDR3 sequence: CASSPEEYTQYF. The CDR3 DNA reads as TGTGCCAGCAGCCCAGAGGAGTATACGCAGTATTTT.

The chain recombines TRBV19 with TRBJ1-5, with D possibly being TRBD1 (6 bases). The CDR3 spans 15 residues. With 1 base removed from V and 6 bases from J, the gap between germline ends came to 13 bases. CDR1 and CDR2 from the germline V gene are LNHDA and SQIVND (reference sequence). Written as DNA, the CDR3 is TGTGCCAGTAGTATAGTCGGGGGGCGAACTCAGCCCCAGCATTTT. Translation: CASSIVGGRTQPQHF.

The chain combines TRBV5-6 with TRBJ2-6; 9 bases match TRBD1. The V and J ends lost 4 bases and 2 bases, in that order; junction bases with no gene match: 4. The germline V gene has CDR1 SGHDT and CDR2 YYEEEE. CDR3 length equals 16 residues. CDR3 in DNA: TGTGCCAGCAGCGGGGGGGACAGGGCTGGGGCCAACGTCCTGACTTTC. Its translation is CASSGGDRAGANVLTF.

This rearrangement joins TRBV23-1 to TRBJ2-5; D possibly corresponds to TRBD1 (6 bases). TRBV23-1 is identified as an open reading frame with a role that is uncertain. The CDR3 has 15 residues. V was clipped by 4 bases and J by 3 bases, with 15 bases between them. CDR3 bases: TGCGCCAGCAGTCCCTACAGGGATGCAAAAGAGACCCAGTACTTC. The encoded protein is CASSPYRDAKETQYF.

The gene calls are TRBV9 and TRBJ1-1; the D is unclear. Germline CDR1 SGDLS, CDR2 YYNGEE. V was clipped by 4 bases and J by 11 bases, with 21 bases between them. This CDR3 is built from 14 residues. In DNA, the CDR3 is TGTGCCAGCAGCCCCGAAAACGTAGGAACTAGGGCTTTCTTT. As protein: CASSPENVGTRAFF.

The CDR3 here is CARTPGVSHYGYTF. CDR3 DNA sequence: TGTGCCAGGACTCCGGGGGTGTCCCACTATGGCTACACCTTC. The genes are TRBV3-1 and TRBJ1-2, with D possibly matching TRBD1 (5 bases). The CDR3 contains 14 residues. Germline CDR1 is LGHDT and CDR2 is YNNKEL (reference sequence). Trimming removed 9 bases at V and 3 bases at J, with 17 bases between.

The rearrangement links TRBV19 to TRBJ2-7; TRBD2 agrees at 11 bases. V lost 5 bases and J lost 4; bases outside the gene matches: 7. The CDR3 sequence is 15 residues long. Germline lookup yields CDR1 LNHDA and CDR2 SQIVND (reference sequence). The CDR3 region has the DNA TGTGCCAGTAGTGCTACTAGCGGGAGCCCTTACGAGCAGTACTTC. This sequence encodes CASSATSGSPYEQYF.

The chain couples TRBV29-1 to TRBJ1-2; 9 bases align to TRBD1. CDR1 is SQVTM, CDR2 ANQGSEA, per germline. There are 12 residues in the CDR3. Trimming cost V 7 bases and J 4 bases; bases outside gene matches: 4. The CDR3 region has the DNA TGCAGCGGGGGACAGGGAAGCTATGGCTACACCTTC. This codes for CSGGQGSYGYTF.

This sequence joins TRBV9 and TRBJ1-1, with TRBD1 matching 7 bases. The germline CDR1 and CDR2 sequences are SGDLS and YYNGEE. This CDR3 is 14 amino acids long. V shed 3 bases and J 5 bases; nucleotides not matched to a gene: 7. Written as DNA, the CDR3 is TGTGCCAGCAGCGCCTCAGGGGGGACGACTGAAGCTTTCTTT. Translated: CASSASGGTTEAFF.

The V gene is TRBV27, the J gene TRBJ2-7; possibly TRBD1 for D (5 bases). The CDR3 has 14 amino acids. CDR1 MNHEY and CDR2 SMNVEV come from the germline V gene (reference sequence). The germline V and J ends were trimmed by 6 bases and 6 bases, with 18 bases remaining between them. CDR3 amino acids: CASREWTPGTEQYF. In DNA, the CDR3 is TGTGCCAGCAGGGAATGGACACCCGGCACCGAGCAGTACTTC.

The gene calls are TRBV5-6 and TRBJ2-5; TRBD1 agrees at 9 bases. Germline V CDR1 and CDR2: SGHDT, YYEEEE. V lost 4 bases, J lost 5 bases, and 9 bases stayed unmatched. The CDR3 is 15 amino acids. The CDR3 coding sequence is TGTGCCAGCAGCATTATAGGACAGGGGCGTGAGACCCAGTACTTC. Its protein product is CASSIIGQGRETQYF.

This clonotype was detected once. This sequence joins TRBV19 and TRBJ2-1; unclear D gene. Germline CDR1 and CDR2: LNHDA and SQIVND (reference sequence). The CDR3 covers 14 residues. V lost 3 bases to trimming and J lost 1 base, with 7 bases between them. This CDR3 is CASSIGTSYNEQFF. CDR3 DNA: TGTGCCAGTAGTATCGGAACATCCTACAATGAGCAGTTCTTC.

The chain combines TRBV11-2 with TRBJ2-3, with 12 bases matching TRBD2. The CDR3 sequence is 15 residues long. The trim removed 7 bases at V and 2 bases at J, leaving 4 bases unmatched. CDR1 and CDR2 (germline): SGHAT, FQNNGV. CDR3 in amino acids: CASTTSGRYTDTQYF. The DNA for the CDR3 is TGTGCCAGCACGACTAGCGGGAGATACACAGATACGCAGTATTTT.

The genes are TRBV2 and TRBJ1-1, with D perhaps TRBD1 (5 bases). CDR1 and CDR2 (germline): SNHLY, FYNNEI. CDR3 length: 12 amino acids. V gave up 8 bases and J gave up 6 bases, with 13 bases separating them. The DNA of the CDR3 is TGTGCCAGCGGGACGGTGGGACCTGAAGCTTTCTTT. It specifies CASGTVGPEAFF.

The chain couples TRBV3-1 to TRBJ2-3; D unclear. The ends were cut back, 4 bases at V and 0 bases at J, with 20 bases in the middle. The CDR3 has 18 residues. Germline assignment: CDR1 LGHDT and CDR2 YNNKEL (reference sequence). In DNA form, the CDR3 reads TGTGCCAGCAGCCCAGCTAGTACATGGCACGGTAGCACAGATACGCAGTATTTT. Protein sequence: CASSPASTWHGSTDTQYF.

V is TRBV24-1 and J is TRBJ2-3, with D perhaps TRBD2 (5 bases). Germline values: CDR1 KGHDR, CDR2 SFDVKD. The length of the CDR3 is 13 residues. V lost 4 bases and J lost 5, with 9 bases in between. The CDR3 here is CATSELAEDTQYF. The CDR3 nucleotides are TGTGCCACCAGTGAGCTAGCTGAAGATACGCAGTATTTT.

The V gene is TRBV4-1, the J gene TRBJ2-5; 12 nucleotides agree with TRBD2. The CDR3 extends over 16 amino acids. The J segment lost 3 bases and the V segment lost 3 bases, leaving 5 bases of the junction unmatched. The germline CDR1 and CDR2 sequences are MGHRA and YSYEKL. The CDR3 coding sequence is TGCGCCAGCAGCCAGCCCAGGACTAGCGGGGAAGAGACCCAGTACTTC. Its protein is CASSQPRTSGEETQYF.

J is TRBJ2-6 and V is TRBV7-8, with 7 positions matching TRBD1. The V gene's germline CDR1 is SGHVS and CDR2 FQNEAQ. With 1 base clipped from V and 2 bases from J, the junction kept 5 bases outside the gene matches. This CDR3 comprises 17 residues. The CDR3, as DNA: TGTGCCAGCAGCTTAGACAGGGGCCCAACTGGGGCCAACGTCCTGACTTTC. It encodes CASSLDRGPTGANVLTF.

This chain links TRBV5-6 with TRBJ2-2; 9 bases match TRBD2. V shed 0 bases and J 1 base; nucleotides not matched to a gene: 1. Germline V gene sequence: CDR1 SGHDT, CDR2 YYEEEE. CDR3 length equals 16 residues. CDR3 protein: CASSLVAGENTGELFF. CDR3 coding DNA: TGTGCCAGCAGCTTGGTAGCGGGGGAGAACACCGGGGAGCTGTTTTTT.

The V gene is TRBV25-1, the J gene TRBJ2-3; D gene unclear. V was cut by 7 bases and J by 3 bases, with 11 bases left in between. Looked up from germline, CDR1 is MGHDK and CDR2 is SYGVNS. This CDR3 is built from 13 residues. The CDR3 bases are TGTGCCAGCACCCCCCTGGGGACAGATACGCAGTATTTT. Its protein product is CASTPLGTDTQYF.

The chain couples TRBV6-4 to TRBJ2-1; 7 bases map to TRBD2. This CDR3 has 15 residues. Germline trimming cut 4 bases from V and 4 bases from J; bases unmatched to any gene: 7. The germline gives CDR1 MRHNA, CDR2 SNTAGT. CDR3 sequence reads: CASSATAGEYNEQFF. The CDR3 DNA follows: TGTGCCAGCAGTGCAACGGCGGGAGAGTACAATGAGCAGTTCTTC.

This sequence joins TRBV18 and TRBJ2-3; 9 bases map to TRBD1. There are 18 residues in the CDR3. Germline loops: CDR1 KGHSH, CDR2 LQKENI. Trimming took 4 bases from V and 4 from J; bases not matched to a gene: 15. CDR3 loop: CASSLLGDRAEASDTQYF. The CDR3 region has the DNA TGTGCCAGCTCACTACTCGGGGACAGGGCCGAGGCTTCAGATACGCAGTATTTT. Full variable domain (outside the CDR3, taken from reference TRBV18 and TRBJ2-3): NAGVMQNPRHLVRRRGQEARLRCSPMKGHSHVYWYRQLPEEGLKFMVYLQKENIIDESGMPKERFSAEFPKEGPSILRIQQVVRGDSAAYFCASSLLGDRAEASDTQYFGPGTRLTVL.

V and J are TRBV5-4 and TRBJ2-3; D gene ambiguous. Trimming shortened V by 1 base and J by 0 bases, and 6 bases separated the two germline ends. Germline V lookup: CDR1 SGHNT, CDR2 YYREEE (reference sequence). CDR3 length equals 14 residues. As DNA, the CDR3 is TGTGCCAGCAGCTTGACGGCTAGCACAGATACGCAGTATTTT. Protein sequence: CASSLTASTDTQYF. Supplemented by reference TRBV5-4 and TRBJ2-3, the full variable domain reads ETGVTQSPTHLIKTRGQQVTLRCSSQSGHNTVSWYQQALGQGPQFIFQYYREEENGRGNFPPRFSGLQFPNYSSELNVNALELDDSALYLCASSLTASTDTQYFGPGTRLTVL.

In this sample, this clonotype turned up once. The chain combines TRBV11-2 with TRBJ2-5; D is ambiguous. The CDR3 has 16 amino acids. The V end lost 5 bases, the J end lost 1 base, and 17 bases lay between the germline ends. Germline CDR1 and CDR2: SGHAT and FQNNGV. The CDR3 region has the DNA TGTGCCAGCAGCCAGGAGTTCGACTGGCTCCAAGAGACCCAGTACTTC. Protein product: CASSQEFDWLQETQYF. Using reference TRBV11-2 and TRBJ2-5 for the parts outside the CDR3, the full variable domain is EAGVAQSPRYKIIEKRQSVAFWCNPISGHATLYWYQQILGQGPKLLIQFQNNGVVDDSQLPKDRFSAERLKGVDSTLKIQPAKLEDSAVYLCASSQEFDWLQETQYFGPGTRLLVL.